The 22 T cell receptor beta chains below all came from one sample that was sequenced in a study of shared clonotypes between healthy human individuals. Only in-frame clones appear in the TCRdb table, and some are missing; sequencing was by immunoSEQ multiplex PCR. The data contain about 700,000 clones, approximately 79% of them singletons. Sequencing input: memory CD4+ T cells sorted from blood. Subset reported: CD45RA-negative fraction. Receptors originate from a young woman in good health.

V gene TRBV30 combines with J gene TRBJ2-3; 8 nucleotides agree with TRBD2. Germline CDR1 GTSNPN, CDR2 SVGIG (reference sequence). CDR3 length: 16 residues. Trimming at V came to 6 bases and at J to 2 bases, leaving 13 bases not matched to a gene. The CDR3 loop is CACQNPTSGYTDTQYF. The DNA of the CDR3 is TGTGCCTGTCAAAATCCCACTAGCGGCTACACAGATACGCAGTATTTT.

The rearrangement joins TRBV13 to TRBJ2-1; 7 bases match TRBD1. With V trimmed by 3 bases and J by 8 bases, 13 bases remained unmatched. Germline V CDR1 and CDR2: PRHDT, FYEKMQ (reference sequence). CDR3 length: 16 residues. The DNA of the CDR3 is TGTGCCAGCAGCTTCCAGACAGGGCCCAATGGACATGAGCAGTTCTTC. This encodes CASSFQTGPNGHEQFF.

Details on this clone: Within the sample, other DNA sequences also encode this same CDR3. CDR3 nucleotides: TGTGCCAGCAGCTTAGGCCACAATGAGCAGTTCTTC. Translation gives CASSLGHNEQFF. J is TRBJ2-1 and V is TRBV7-9; D is undetermined. The CDR3 has 12 residues. Trimming shortened V by 1 base and J by 5 bases, and 3 bases separated the two germline ends. CDR1 is SEHNR, CDR2 FQNEAQ, per germline (reference sequence).

The gene calls are TRBV6-9 and TRBJ2-2; a possible D gene is TRBD2 (6 bases). Trimming took off 7 bases at V and 6 bases at J, with 18 bases between the two ends. The CDR3 sequence is 15 residues long. Per the germline V gene, CDR1 is MNHGY and CDR2 is SVAAGI. DNA of the CDR3: TGTGCCAGCAAGAGAGGAGCGGGCCCACCCGGGGAGCTGTTTTTT. Residues: CASKRGAGPPGELFF.

This clone appeared once. The rearrangement uses TRBV4-2 and TRBJ2-2, with 15 bases matching TRBD2. V shed 0 bases, J shed 5 bases, and the junction held 10 bases outside the gene matches. Germline CDR1 and CDR2: LGHNA and YNFKEQ. There are 20 residues in the CDR3. The CDR3 DNA follows: TGTGCCAGCAGCCAAGAGGGGTTAGGACTAGCGGGAGGGGGTACCGGGGAGCTGTTTTTT. Translated, it gives CASSQEGLGLAGGGTGELFF.

The CDR3 DNA follows: TGTGCCAGCAGTAAAGACAGGGGCCTCTCTGGAAACACCATATATTTT. Its translation: CASSKDRGLSGNTIYF. This chain uses TRBV2 with TRBJ1-3; TRBD1 agrees at 8 bases. CDR1 and CDR2 from the germline V gene are SNHLY and FYNNEI. The CDR3 contains 16 residues. V lost 5 bases, J lost 0 bases, and 6 bases stayed unmatched.

The rearrangement uses TRBV7-2 and TRBJ2-5, with D unresolved. Germline V gene sequence: CDR1 SGHTA, CDR2 FQGNSA. The CDR3 runs to 14 residues. V was shortened by 2 bases and J by 7 bases, with 14 bases between the two germline ends. The CDR3 coding sequence is TGTGCCAGCAGCTTATCGGTCGACTTGACGACCCAGTACTTC. Encoded protein: CASSLSVDLTTQYF.

Many counts were recorded for this clone. The DNA for the CDR3 is TGTGCCAGCATTTTACTAGCGGGAGTCCCCGGGGAGCTGTTTTTT. The encoded protein is CASILLAGVPGELFF. The V gene is TRBV2, the J gene TRBJ2-2, with 11 bases aligning to TRBD2. The CDR3 runs to 15 residues. Trimming cost V 7 bases and J 6 bases; bases outside gene matches: 7. Germline V gene data show CDR1 as SNHLY and CDR2 as FYNNEI.

In its sample, this clone was seen a few times. In nucleotides, the CDR3 is TGTGCCAGCAGTGAGTTGACAGTTCTTGAAAAACTGTTTTTT. Amino acids: CASSELTVLEKLFF. The V gene is TRBV2, the J gene TRBJ1-4, with D possibly matching TRBD1 (5 bases). V lost 3 bases and J lost 7, with 12 bases in between. The CDR3 spans 14 residues. Germline values: CDR1 SNHLY, CDR2 FYNNEI.

The gene calls are TRBV7-8 and TRBJ2-5; D may be TRBD2 (5 bases). In germline, CDR1 is SGHVS, CDR2 FQNEAQ. This CDR3 region has 13 residues. V was pared by 0 bases and J by 7 bases, with 9 bases between. CDR3 DNA sequence: TGTGCCAGCAGCTTAGCTGGGCGGGCGACCCAGTACTTC. Translating gives CASSLAGRATQYF.

The genes are TRBV14 and TRBJ2-7; 7 bases line up with TRBD1. The CDR3 totals 15 residues. The J segment lost 2 bases and the V segment lost 4 bases, leaving 8 bases of the junction unmatched. Germline-derived CDR1 and CDR2 are SGHDN and FVKESK. CDR3 coding DNA: TGTGCCAGCAGCCCGGACAGGACAAGGACCTACGAGCAGTACTTC. It codes for CASSPDRTRTYEQYF. Together with reference TRBV14 and TRBJ2-7, the CDR3 gives the full variable domain: EAGVTQFPSHSVIEKGQTVTLRCDPISGHDNLYWYRRVMGKEIKFLLHFVKESKQDESGMPNNRFLAERTGGTYSTLKVQPAELEDSGVYFCASSPDRTRTYEQYFGPGTRLTVT.

V and J are TRBV11-3 and TRBJ2-1; D gene ambiguous. Germline V gene lookup returns CDR1 SGHNT and CDR2 YENEEA. CDR3 length: 12 amino acids. The V end lost 5 bases, the J end lost 8 bases, and 10 bases lay between the germline ends. Here the CDR3 reads CASSLAHYEQFF. The DNA of the CDR3 is TGTGCCAGCAGCCTCGCCCACTATGAGCAGTTCTTC.

The rearrangement uses TRBV29-1 and TRBJ2-7; D perhaps matches TRBD1 (6 bases). Trimming pared 7 bases from V and 4 bases from J, leaving 11 bases between. The CDR3 runs 11 residues. CDR1 and CDR2 (germline): SQVTM, ANQGSEA. CDR3 bases: TGCAGCGCCGCCCAGGGGTACGAGCAGTACTTC. Protein sequence: CSAAQGYEQYF.

In this sample, this clone turned up once. The chain combines TRBV5-4 with TRBJ2-2; no firm D call. Trimming left V 5 bases short and J 5 bases short, with 19 bases between. Per germline, CDR1 SGHNT and CDR2 YYREEE (reference sequence). The CDR3 runs to 16 residues. For the CDR3, the DNA is TGTGCCAGCAGTCAATTCTCTACCCTTGAAACCGGGGAGCTGTTTTTT. It translates to CASSQFSTLETGELFF. Full variable domain (missing parts from reference TRBV5-4 and TRBJ2-2): ETGVTQSPTHLIKTRGQQVTLRCSSQSGHNTVSWYQQALGQGPQFIFQYYREEENGRGNFPPRFSGLQFPNYSSELNVNALELDDSALYLCASSQFSTLETGELFFGEGSRLTVL.

The V gene is TRBV5-4, the J gene TRBJ2-5, with D perhaps TRBD1 (5 bases). The length of the CDR3 is 15 residues. CDR1 is SGHNT and CDR2 is YYREEE in the germline V gene (reference sequence). V was pared by 0 bases and J by 2 bases, with 11 bases between. The CDR3 sequence is CASSLAEGAQETQYF. As DNA, the CDR3 is TGTGCCAGCAGCTTGGCCGAAGGGGCACAAGAGACCCAGTACTTC.

This chain joins TRBV11-1 and TRBJ2-5; possibly TRBD2 for D (5 bases). The CDR3 length is 14 residues. V lost 4 bases, J lost 1 base, and 10 bases lay in between. CDR1 SGHAT and CDR2 FQDESV come from the germline V gene (reference sequence). The CDR3 loop is CASSSLLVQETQYF. The CDR3 DNA follows: TGTGCCAGCAGCTCACTACTAGTCCAAGAGACCCAGTACTTC. Combining the CDR3 with reference TRBV11-1 and TRBJ2-5 gives the whole variable domain EAEVAQSPRYKITEKSQAVAFWCDPISGHATLYWYRQILGQGPELLVQFQDESVVDDSQLPKDRFSAERLKGVDSTLKIQPAELGDSAMYLCASSSLLVQETQYFGPGTRLLVL.

The chain joins TRBV10-3 to TRBJ2-5, with TRBD2 matching 10 bases. CDR1 is ENHRY, CDR2 SYGVKD, per germline. The CDR3 contains 15 residues. The trim removed 6 bases at V and 5 bases at J, leaving 9 bases unmatched. In nucleotides, the CDR3 is TGTGCCATCAGCCGGACTAGCGGTGGGGGGGAGACCCAGTACTTC. Translated, it gives CAISRTSGGGETQYF.

This CDR3 reads CASSLTGPYGYTF. The CDR3 region has the DNA TGTGCCAGCTCCTTGACAGGGCCCTATGGCTACACCTTC. V and J are TRBV6-6 and TRBJ1-2; 7 bases map to TRBD1. V was pared by 8 bases and J by 4 bases, with 7 bases of the junction left unmatched. This CDR3 has 13 amino acids. CDR1 is MNHNY and CDR2 is SVGAGI in the germline V gene (reference sequence).

Details on this clone: The same CDR3 is also encoded by other DNA sequences in this sample. This chain uses TRBV5-6 with TRBJ1-2, with a possible D match to TRBD1 (5 bases). The germline gives CDR1 SGHDT, CDR2 YYEEEE. V was clipped by 0 bases and J by 0 bases, with 9 bases between them. The CDR3 is 15 amino acids. CDR3 residues: CASSLGTGANYGYTF. CDR3 DNA sequence: TGTGCCAGCAGCTTGGGAACAGGCGCTAACTATGGCTACACCTTC.

This chain connects TRBV7-2 to TRBJ2-7; no clear D. V lost 0 bases to trimming and J lost 2 bases, with 8 bases between them. Germline lookup yields CDR1 SGHTA and CDR2 FQGNSA. The CDR3 length is 14 residues. The CDR3 spells CASSLAGPAYEQYF. The CDR3 DNA reads TGTGCCAGCAGCTTAGCCGGACCTGCCTACGAGCAGTACTTC.

Points on this clone: At the DNA level, this CDR3 is encoded by other sequences in the same sample as well. The gene calls are TRBV7-9 and TRBJ2-1; D is unresolved. Trimming removed 1 base from V and 2 bases from J, with 6 bases in between. This CDR3 region has 14 residues. The germline gives CDR1 SEHNR, CDR2 FQNEAQ (reference sequence). The CDR3 DNA is TGTGCCAGCAGCTTAGGGGTGACCTACAATGAGCAGTTCTTC. Protein sequence: CASSLGVTYNEQFF.

This chain uses TRBV6-5 with TRBJ1-5; 7 bases line up with TRBD1. Germline lookup yields CDR1 MNHEY and CDR2 SVGAGI. The CDR3 runs to 14 residues. V gave up 2 bases and J gave up 5 bases; unmatched junction bases: 3. CDR3 nucleotides: TGTGCCAGCAGTTACGACAGGGTTTATCAGCCCCAGCATTTT. It specifies CASSYDRVYQPQHF.